This TCR beta chain was captured in a study of cytomegalovirus exposure and HLA in healthy donors. Study-level information: Ancestry clustering placed about four fifths of around 400 genotyped donors in the Caucasian-associated cluster.

Whole-study results and caveats: TRBV6-2, TRBV6-3 and some other V segments were excluded as indistinguishable. As a later analysis revealed, the rate of TCR association differed by HLA locus, with DRB1 most and HLA-C fewest.

Concerning this clone: Its specificity is unknown.

With 60 Vbeta and 13 Jbeta primers, the PCR was carried out. Generated by immunoSEQ multiplex PCR, the TCRdb table keeps only in-frame clones and is missing some. The sample holds 200,000 to 250,000 clones, approximately 90% seen once. Germline CDR1 is SEHNR and CDR2 is FQNEAQ (reference sequence). The germline V and J ends were trimmed by 1 base and 8 bases, with 11 bases remaining between them. The CDR3 extends over 13 amino acids. The V call is TRBV7-9, the J call TRBJ1-2; maybe TRBD1 (6 bases). Sequencing was carried out using PBMCs. The clonotype comes from a woman aged 18-29 years in good health and CMV-seronegative. The CDR3 nucleotides are TGTGCCAGCAGCTTAGAAACAGGGAACGGCTACACCTTC. This encodes CASSLETGNGYTF.